Below are 20 T cell receptor beta chains sequenced from a single sample in a study of T cell responses to AZD1222 COVID-19 vaccine. Clones were sequenced by immunoSEQ multiplex PCR, and TCRdb holds only the in-frame ones, with some missing. The sample includes about 92,000 clones, roughly 88% of them seen just once. The sample in question was peripheral blood, obtained on day 0 of MenACWY control vaccination. These receptors all stem from an adult in good health.

This chain links TRBV1 with TRBJ1-4. TRBV1 is classified as a pseudogene. The CDR3 is 14 residues long. In DNA form, the CDR3 reads TGCACCAGCAGCTTCCGGGACCCGGATGAAAAACTGTTTTTT. This translates into CTSSFRDPDEKLFF.

V is TRBV7-2 and J is TRBJ1-1; D remains unclear. This CDR3 comprises 18 residues. Germline CDR1 reads SGHTA; CDR2 reads FQGNSA. Deletions cut 2 bases from V and 0 bases from J, with 19 bases between. In nucleotides, the CDR3 is TGTGCCAGCAGCTTATCGCACCCCGTAGGGCTTATGAACACTGAAGCTTTCTTT. Residues: CASSLSHPVGLMNTEAFF.

This clone occurred a few times. The J gene is TRBJ2-2, the V gene TRBV28; D is unclear. Germline CDR1 reads MDHEN; CDR2 reads SYDVKM. The CDR3 has 12 residues. V shed 4 bases and J shed 8 bases, with 8 bases lying between them. The CDR3 sequence is CASSSLYGELFF. The CDR3 DNA reads TGTGCCAGCAGTTCCCTATATGGGGAGCTGTTTTTT.

V is TRBV4-2 and J is TRBJ1-5; 10 nucleotides align to TRBD1. The CDR3 has 19 residues. Germline loops: CDR1 LGHNA, CDR2 YNFKEQ. V lost 4 bases to trimming and J lost 1 base; unmatched junction nucleotides: 13. Written as DNA, the CDR3 is TGTGCCAGCAGCCTTTTCCATGGACAGGGGGGTATAAGCAATCAGCCCCAGCATTTT. It yields the protein CASSLFHGQGGISNQPQHF.

This clone was observed a few times. V gene TRBV11-3 combines with J gene TRBJ1-5; unclear D gene. CDR1 SGHNT and CDR2 YENEEA come from the germline V gene. The CDR3 totals 14 residues. V gave up 2 bases and J gave up 5 bases, with 10 bases separating them. In DNA, the CDR3 is TGTGCCAGCAGCTTACTGGACGGCCATCAGCCCCAGCATTTT. Translation: CASSLLDGHQPQHF.

The rearrangement uses TRBV5-4 and TRBJ2-2; no clear D gene. The CDR3 loop spans 15 amino acids. CDR1 is SGHNT and CDR2 is YYREEE in the germline V gene (reference sequence). Trimming pared 1 base from V and 1 base from J, leaving 8 bases between. The CDR3 region has the DNA TGTGCCAGCAGCTTGAGGCAGTTGAACACCGGGGAGCTGTTTTTT. Amino acids: CASSLRQLNTGELFF. Full variable domain (remainder filled in from reference TRBV5-4 and TRBJ2-2): ETGVTQSPTHLIKTRGQQVTLRCSSQSGHNTVSWYQQALGQGPQFIFQYYREEENGRGNFPPRFSGLQFPNYSSELNVNALELDDSALYLCASSLRQLNTGELFFGEGSRLTVL.

This clone was seen once. The chain carries TRBV9 and TRBJ2-2, with TRBD1 matching over 8 bases. Germline-derived CDR1 and CDR2 are SGDLS and YYNGEE. The CDR3 totals 16 residues. J gave up 5 bases and V 0 bases, and 6 bases lay outside the gene matches. The CDR3 nucleotides are TGTGCCAGCAGCGTAGAGACAGGGGCGGGGACCGGGGAGCTGTTTTTT. Protein product: CASSVETGAGTGELFF. Drawing the rest from reference TRBV9 and TRBJ2-2, the complete variable domain is DSGVTQTPKHLITATGQRVTLRCSPRSGDLSVYWYQQSLDQGLQFLIQYYNGEERAKGNILERFSAQQFPDLHSELNLSSLELGDSALYFCASSVETGAGTGELFFGEGSRLTVL.

The V call is TRBV6-5, the J call TRBJ2-7; 10 bases agree with TRBD1. Germline V gene data show CDR1 as MNHEY and CDR2 as SVGAGI. The length of the CDR3 is 13 residues. Trimming at V came to 6 bases and at J to 3 bases, leaving 2 bases not matched to a gene. CDR3 loop: CASSRDRGYEQYF. CDR3 sequence (DNA): TGTGCCAGCAGCCGGGACAGGGGCTACGAGCAGTACTTC.

The chain uses TRBV9 and TRBJ2-2, with a weak D call TRBD1 (7 bases). Trimming took 2 bases from V and 6 from J, leaving 8 bases between them. The CDR3 totals 13 residues. In germline, CDR1 is SGDLS, CDR2 YYNGEE. The CDR3: CASSVRGAGELFF. Written as DNA, the CDR3 is TGTGCCAGCAGCGTCAGGGGGGCCGGGGAGCTGTTTTTT.

The V call is TRBV7-2, the J call TRBJ1-5; unclear D gene. Germline V gene sequence: CDR1 SGHTA, CDR2 FQGNSA. V was cut by 1 base and J by 6 bases, with 13 bases left in between. The CDR3 is 15 residues long. The CDR3 reads CASSLDAGWGQPQHF. CDR3 coding DNA: TGTGCCAGCAGCTTAGACGCCGGTTGGGGTCAGCCCCAGCATTTT.

This clone was seen once. The V call is TRBV2, the J call TRBJ2-1; possible D gene TRBD1, 6 bases. Germline V lookup: CDR1 SNHLY, CDR2 FYNNEI. Trimming left V 11 bases short and J 2 bases short, with 13 bases between. The CDR3 length is 13 residues. The CDR3: CASKQGPYNEQFF. The CDR3 DNA reads as TGTGCCTCTAAGCAGGGGCCCTACAATGAGCAGTTCTTC.

The chain uses TRBV5-5 and TRBJ2-7; D unresolved. Germline V gene sequence: CDR1 SGHKS, CDR2 YYEKEE (reference sequence). Trimming cost V 6 bases and J 0 bases, with 7 bases left between them. This CDR3 is built from 12 residues. The CDR3 spells CASTEASYEQYF. CDR3 nucleotides: TGTGCCAGCACCGAGGCCTCCTACGAGCAGTACTTC.

The rearrangement joins TRBV7-9 to TRBJ1-5, with a weak D call TRBD1 (5 bases). Per germline, CDR1 SEHNR and CDR2 FQNEAQ (reference sequence). The CDR3 is made up of 14 amino acids. V shed 2 bases and J shed 4 bases, with 9 bases lying between them. CDR3 bases: TGTGCCAGCAGCTTAAAAGGGGCAAATCAGCCCCAGCATTTT. Translating gives CASSLKGANQPQHF.

The chain has TRBV29-1 and TRBJ2-7; tentative D call: TRBD1 (5 bases). The V end was cut by 8 bases, the J end by 3 bases, with 14 bases between. CDR1 and CDR2 from the germline V gene are SQVTM and ANQGSEA. CDR3 size: 12 residues. CDR3 in DNA: TGCAGCATCCTAGGGCAGGGCTACGAGCAGTACTTC. The encoded protein is CSILGQGYEQYF.

The chain joins TRBV19 to TRBJ1-1, with D hard to call. The CDR3 consists of 14 residues. Deletions cut 3 bases from V and 1 base from J, with 9 bases between. From germline, CDR1 is LNHDA and CDR2 SQIVND (reference sequence). The CDR3 DNA is TGTGCCAGTAGTATTGTGGTGGCGAACACTGAAGCTTTCTTT. Translation gives CASSIVVANTEAFF. Together with reference TRBV19 and TRBJ1-1, the CDR3 gives the full variable domain: DGGITQSPKYLFRKEGQNVTLSCEQNLNHDAMYWYRQDPGQGLRLIYYSQIVNDFQKGDIAEGYSVSREKKESFPLTVTSAQKNPTAFYLCASSIVVANTEAFFGQGTRLTVV.

The V and J genes are TRBV24-1 and TRBJ2-3; 8 bases agree with TRBD1. The V gene's germline CDR1 is KGHDR and CDR2 SFDVKD. Germline trimming cut 3 bases from V and 6 bases from J; bases unmatched to any gene: 7. CDR3 length equals 15 residues. The CDR3 region is CATSDPWTGLDTQYF. The CDR3 nucleotides are TGTGCCACCAGTGATCCGTGGACAGGGTTGGATACGCAGTATTTT.

The rearrangement joins TRBV19 to TRBJ1-4; 12 bases align to TRBD1. Per the germline V gene, CDR1 is LNHDA and CDR2 is SQIVND (reference sequence). The CDR3 has 16 amino acids. Losses at the gene ends were 6 bases for V and 8 bases for J; bases not matched to a gene: 10. The CDR3 nucleotides are TGTGCCAGTAGCGGGACAGGGGGCGCGCTCGTGGAAAAACTGTTTTTT. Translation: CASSGTGGALVEKLFF.

V gene TRBV30 combines with J gene TRBJ1-5, with no clear D. The CDR3 spans 13 residues. The germline V gene has CDR1 GTSNPN and CDR2 SVGIG (reference sequence). Trimming took off 5 bases at V and 4 bases at J, with 12 bases between the two ends. The CDR3 sequence: CAWATELNQPQHF. As DNA, the CDR3 is TGTGCCTGGGCTACAGAACTGAATCAGCCCCAGCATTTT.

The rearrangement links TRBV5-4 to TRBJ2-7, with unresolved D. The CDR3 is 13 amino acids. Germline V CDR1 and CDR2: SGHNT, YYREEE (reference sequence). V lost 0 bases and J lost 2, with 6 bases in between. CDR3: CASSLVGTYEQYF. In DNA form, the CDR3 reads TGTGCCAGCAGCTTGGTTGGCACCTACGAGCAGTACTTC.

This chain links TRBV5-5 with TRBJ1-5, with D tentatively TRBD1 (5 bases). The germline V and J ends were trimmed by 4 bases and 0 bases, with 14 bases remaining between them. The CDR3 is made up of 16 amino acids. Germline CDR1 SGHKS, CDR2 YYEKEE (reference sequence). The CDR3 here is CASSQGVPNSNQPQHF. The CDR3 DNA reads as TGTGCCAGCAGCCAAGGGGTTCCGAATAGCAATCAGCCCCAGCATTTT. The whole variable domain, remainder taken from reference TRBV5-5 and TRBJ1-5, is DAGVTQSPTHLIKTRGQQVTLRCSPISGHKSVSWYQQVLGQGPQFIFQYYEKEERGRGNFPDRFSARQFPNYSSELNVNALLLGDSALYLCASSQGVPNSNQPQHFGDGTRLSIL.